A selection of T cell receptor beta chains follows, all from one sample in a study of T cell repertoires in cytomegalovirus infection. These receptors have no identified antigens. TCRdb analysed the reads with MiXCR anew, one entry per CDR3 protein. The repertoire holds some 800,000 distinct CDR3 sequences, with under 35% as singletons. The sequencing here drew on cultured CD8+ T cells from PBMCs, taken from culture after CMV antigen stimulation. The receptors here all came from a human donor in good health (CMV status not recorded). Some clones in this sample may be carry-over from other donors' samples. CDR3s include the opening cysteine and the closing phenylalanine or tryptophan. Each record gives: CDR3 length, clone size, D gene, V gene, J gene, CDR3 protein, CDR3 DNA. The D gene is left open where the match is weak. Part of the rows lack a size; the others show once, few, many or a class for expanded clones.

length: 15
size: few
D: NA
V: TRBV12-3/TRBV12-4
J: TRBJ2-3
CDR3: CASSFVIVATDTQYF
DNA: TGTGCCAGCAGTTTTGTGATAGTAGCCACAGATACGCAGTATTTT

length: 15
size: NA
D: NA
V: TRBV5-4
J: TRBJ1-1
CDR3: CASSLGEGRNTEAFF
DNA: TGTGCCAGCAGCTTGGGGGAGGGAAGGAACACTGAAGCTTTCTTT

length: 14
size: NA
D: NA
V: TRBV28
J: TRBJ2-5
CDR3: CASSLALGGETQYF
DNA: TGTGCCAGCAGTTTAGCTTTGGGCGGCGAGACCCAGTACTTC

length: 14
size: few
D: NA
V: TRBV6-2/TRBV6-3
J: TRBJ2-2
CDR3: CASRGRTNTGELFF
DNA: TGTGCCAGCAGAGGCCGAACGAACACCGGGGAGCTGTTTTTT

length: 17
size: NA
D: TRBD1
V: TRBV6-1
J: TRBJ2-3
CDR3: CASRESDRGGGTDTQYF
DNA: TGTGCCAGCAGGGAGTCGGACAGGGGGGGGGGCACAGATACGCAGTATTTT

length: 13
size: NA
D: NA
V: TRBV6-1
J: TRBJ1-2
CDR3: CASADSLRNGYTF
DNA: TGTGCCAGCGCGGACTCCCTTCGTAATGGCTACACCTTC

length: 14
size: NA
D: NA
V: TRBV15
J: TRBJ1-2
CDR3: CATASTTGNYGYTF
DNA: TGTGCCACCGCTTCCACTACAGGGAACTATGGCTACACCTTC

length: 12
size: few
D: NA
V: TRBV7-2
J: TRBJ1-2
CDR3: CASSPHSAGYTF
DNA: TGTGCCAGCAGCCCCCATTCGGCTGGCTACACCTTC

length: 16
size: few
D: TRBD2
V: TRBV9
J: TRBJ2-5
CDR3: CASSARLAGDYETQYF
DNA: TGTGCCAGCAGCGCCCGACTAGCGGGGGATTATGAGACCCAGTACTTC

length: 16
size: NA
D: NA
V: TRBV7-9
J: TRBJ2-5
CDR3: CASSPGAKDRRETQYF
DNA: TGTGCCAGCAGCCCCGGGGCGAAAGACAGGAGAGAGACCCAGTACTTC

length: 16
size: NA
D: NA
V: TRBV4-1
J: TRBJ2-3
CDR3: CASSFRVGDSTDTQYF
DNA: TGCGCCAGCAGCTTCCGGGTAGGGGACAGCACAGATACGCAGTATTTT

length: 12
size: once
D: NA
V: TRBV20-1
J: TRBJ2-1
CDR3: CSARDEVGEQFF
DNA: TGCAGTGCTAGAGATGAAGTGGGTGAGCAGTTCTTC

length: 14
size: NA
D: NA
V: TRBV4-1
J: TRBJ2-4
CDR3: CASSQAMGRDIQYF
DNA: TGCGCCAGCAGCCAGGCAATGGGGCGGGACATTCAGTACTTC

length: 17
size: NA
D: TRBD1
V: TRBV5-6
J: TRBJ2-5
CDR3: CASSFKRTGVGGETQYF
DNA: TGTGCCAGCAGCTTTAAAAGGACAGGGGTGGGAGGAGAGACCCAGTACTTC

length: 15
size: many
D: TRBD1
V: TRBV7-6
J: TRBJ2-1
CDR3: CASSPEGTGLDEQFF
DNA: TGTGCCAGCAGCCCAGAAGGGACAGGGCTTGACGAGCAGTTCTTC

length: 13
size: NA
D: NA
V: TRBV10-3
J: TRBJ1-1
CDR3: CAIGGTTNTEAFF
DNA: TGTGCCATCGGGGGGACCACGAACACTGAAGCTTTCTTT

length: 21
size: NA
D: TRBD2
V: TRBV7-9
J: TRBJ2-2
CDR3: CASSHPPLGLAGVGYTGELFF
DNA: TGTGCCAGCAGCCACCCCCCCTTGGGACTAGCGGGGGTAGGCTACACCGGGGAGCTGTTTTTT

length: 15
size: NA
D: TRBD1
V: TRBV29-1
J: TRBJ1-2
CDR3: CSVDARQGQGNGYTF
DNA: TGCAGCGTTGACGCCCGTCAGGGACAGGGAAATGGCTACACCTTC

length: 12
size: NA
D: NA
V: TRBV6-2/TRBV6-3
J: TRBJ2-1
CDR3: CASSYGESEQFF
DNA: TGTGCCAGCAGTTACGGGGAGAGTGAGCAGTTCTTC

length: 20
size: few
D: TRBD2
V: TRBV28
J: TRBJ2-5
CDR3: CASSFPSTSGVLSGQETQYF
DNA: TGTGCCAGCAGTTTCCCTAGCACTAGCGGGGTCCTATCTGGGCAAGAGACCCAGTACTTC

length: 17
size: NA
D: TRBD2
V: TRBV6-5
J: TRBJ2-1
CDR3: CASSYSIAGEDYNEQFF
DNA: TGTGCCAGCAGTTACTCGATAGCGGGGGAAGACTACAATGAGCAGTTCTTC

length: 16
size: many
D: TRBD1
V: TRBV6-2/TRBV6-3
J: TRBJ2-1
CDR3: CASSYSRDRAYNEQFF
DNA: TGTGCCAGCAGTTACTCCCGGGACAGGGCGTACAATGAGCAGTTCTTC

length: 16
size: few
D: TRBD1
V: TRBV7-6
J: TRBJ2-1
CDR3: CASSQSGQGLDNEQFF
DNA: TGTGCCAGCAGCCAATCGGGACAGGGATTAGACAATGAGCAGTTCTTC

length: 13
size: NA
D: NA
V: TRBV24-1
J: TRBJ2-1
CDR3: CATSDQPGGEQFF
DNA: TGTGCCACCAGTGACCAGCCCGGAGGGGAGCAGTTCTTC

length: 20
size: once
D: TRBD2
V: TRBV4-3
J: TRBJ2-5
CDR3: CASSQERGLAGGPNWETQYF
DNA: TGCGCCAGCAGCCAAGAACGGGGACTAGCGGGGGGGCCTAATTGGGAGACCCAGTACTTC

length: 17
size: NA
D: NA
V: TRBV3-1
J: TRBJ1-1
CDR3: CASSQETASAVNTEAFF
DNA: TGTGCCAGCAGCCAAGAAACCGCCTCGGCTGTTAACACTGAAGCTTTCTTT

length: 16
size: NA
D: TRBD1
V: TRBV20-1
J: TRBJ2-1
CDR3: CSARDLGQGLNNEQFF
DNA: TGCAGTGCTAGAGATCTCGGACAGGGGCTGAACAATGAGCAGTTCTTC

length: 15
size: many
D: TRBD1
V: TRBV10-3
J: TRBJ1-2
CDR3: CAISESRTGDYGYTF
DNA: TGTGCCATCAGTGAGTCTCGGACAGGAGACTATGGCTACACCTTC

length: 17
size: NA
D: TRBD2
V: TRBV5-3
J: TRBJ2-1
CDR3: CASSLELAGASYNEQFF
DNA: TGTGCCAGCAGCTTGGAACTAGCGGGGGCTTCCTACAATGAGCAGTTCTTC

length: 15
size: many
D: TRBD1
V: TRBV7-9
J: TRBJ2-5
CDR3: CASSRNRGLQETQYF
DNA: TGTGCCAGCAGTAGAAACAGGGGGCTTCAAGAGACCCAGTACTTC

length: 12
size: NA
D: TRBD1
V: TRBV4-1
J: TRBJ2-7
CDR3: CASSRTGYEQYF
DNA: TGCGCCAGCAGCCGGACAGGGTACGAGCAGTACTTC

length: 13
size: few
D: NA
V: TRBV25-1
J: TRBJ1-1
CDR3: CASPRGGNTEAFF
DNA: TGTGCCAGCCCACGGGGGGGGAACACTGAAGCTTTCTTT

length: 11
size: many
D: NA
V: TRBV12-3/TRBV12-4
J: TRBJ2-2
CDR3: CASSWAGELFF
DNA: TGTGCCAGCAGTTGGGCCGGGGAGCTGTTTTTT

length: 13
size: NA
D: NA
V: TRBV4-1
J: TRBJ2-3
CDR3: CARSQDWADTQYF
DNA: TGCGCCAGAAGCCAAGATTGGGCAGATACGCAGTATTTT

length: 14
size: many
D: NA
V: TRBV7-9
J: TRBJ1-2
CDR3: CASSSLTEYYGYTF
DNA: TGTGCCAGCAGCTCTCTGACAGAATACTATGGCTACACCTTC

length: 15
size: NA
D: TRBD1
V: TRBV4-2
J: TRBJ1-2
CDR3: CASSQDLAGGQGYTF
DNA: TGTGCCAGCAGCCAAGATCTGGCAGGGGGCCAAGGCTACACCTTC

length: 15
size: few
D: NA
V: TRBV5-5
J: TRBJ1-5
CDR3: CASSLQGVRNQPQHF
DNA: TGTGCCAGCAGCTTGCAGGGAGTCAGGAATCAGCCCCAGCATTTT

length: 16
size: many
D: NA
V: TRBV7-8
J: TRBJ2-1
CDR3: CASSLGSGSTHDEQFF
DNA: TGTGCCAGCAGCTTAGGGTCAGGGTCGACCCACGATGAGCAGTTCTTC

length: 15
size: NA
D: NA
V: TRBV20-1
J: TRBJ1-5
CDR3: CSARELDSSNQPQHF
DNA: TGCAGTGCTAGAGAATTGGACAGTAGCAATCAGCCCCAGCATTTT

length: 17
size: NA
D: NA
V: TRBV24-1
J: TRBJ2-6
CDR3: CATSEWSPDSGANVLTF
DNA: TGTGCCACCAGTGAATGGAGTCCCGACTCTGGGGCCAACGTCCTGACTTTC

length: 14
size: NA
D: NA
V: TRBV5-1
J: TRBJ2-2
CDR3: CASSLPQYTGELFF
DNA: TGCGCCAGCAGCTTGCCCCAATACACCGGGGAGCTGTTTTTT

length: 16
size: NA
D: NA
V: TRBV7-9
J: TRBJ1-2
CDR3: CASSLGGQRANYGYTF
DNA: TGTGCCAGCAGCTTAGGCGGGCAGAGAGCTAACTATGGCTACACCTTC

length: 15
size: few
D: TRBD1
V: TRBV10-3
J: TRBJ1-2
CDR3: CAISGSGTANYGYTF
DNA: TGTGCCATCAGTGGTTCCGGGACAGCCAACTATGGCTACACCTTC

length: 19
size: many
D: NA
V: TRBV5-6
J: TRBJ2-2
CDR3: CASSLVETRGGSNTGELFF
DNA: TGTGCCAGCAGCTTGGTCGAGACTCGCGGGGGCTCGAACACCGGGGAGCTGTTTTTT

length: 15
size: NA
D: TRBD1
V: TRBV7-9
J: TRBJ1-2
CDR3: CASSGQGVWNYGYTF
DNA: TGTGCCAGCAGCGGACAGGGAGTCTGGAACTATGGCTACACCTTC

length: 14
size: many
D: TRBD1
V: TRBV7-8
J: TRBJ2-2
CDR3: CASSSTGMDGELFF
DNA: TGTGCCAGCAGTTCGACAGGGATGGACGGGGAGCTGTTTTTT

length: 17
size: few
D: TRBD1
V: TRBV6-6
J: TRBJ1-2
CDR3: CASRFRDRSGRIHGYTF
DNA: TGTGCCAGCAGGTTCCGGGACAGGTCGGGGCGTATCCATGGCTACACCTTC

length: 16
size: few
D: NA
V: TRBV3-1
J: TRBJ2-5
CDR3: CASSQDPALVGETQYF
DNA: TGTGCCAGCAGCCAAGACCCTGCGCTAGTCGGGGAGACCCAGTACTTC

length: 14
size: NA
D: TRBD1
V: TRBV7-6
J: TRBJ1-2
CDR3: CASSLGEGADGYTF
DNA: TGTGCCAGCAGCTTAGGAGAGGGGGCTGACGGCTACACCTTC

length: 17
size: many
D: NA
V: TRBV7-2
J: TRBJ2-1
CDR3: CASSLAGTSISYNEQFF
DNA: TGTGCCAGCAGCTTAGCGGGGACCTCGATCTCCTACAATGAGCAGTTCTTC

length: 15
size: NA
D: NA
V: TRBV27
J: TRBJ2-1
CDR3: CASSLQSGTYNEQFF
DNA: TGTGCCAGCAGTTTACAGAGCGGAACGTACAATGAGCAGTTCTTC

length: 14
size: NA
D: TRBD1
V: TRBV7-6
J: TRBJ1-1
CDR3: CASSDRGQNTEAFF
DNA: TGTGCCAGCAGCGACAGGGGGCAGAACACTGAAGCTTTCTTT